The 18 T cell receptor beta chains presented below share a single source sample, sequenced in a study of T cells after yellow fever vaccination (dated by TCRdb to about 2019). Library preparation employed 5' RACE. The sample was run on an Illumina HiSeq 2500. TCRdb reprocessed the public reads (quality trimming at Q25 with fastp, clone calling with MiXCR) and kept in-frame beta chains. Rows with one shared CDR3 protein collapse into an entry with the most common genes and DNA. The sample table contains around 610,000 distinct CDR3 sequences; only one count was recorded for about 13% of them. The top ten clonotypes cover roughly an eighth of the sample. The treatment or condition label here, explained by the study, means: live attenuated yellow fever vaccine strain. The sequencing here drew on PBMCs, taken on the day of the yellow fever booster vaccination. The receptors originated from a man younger than 45 who received the YFV17D yellow fever vaccine.

The genes are TRBV27 and TRBJ1-5; D is unresolved. The CDR3 loop spans 15 amino acids. V was shortened by 2 bases and J by 0 bases, with 8 bases between the two germline ends. Germline V gene lookup returns CDR1 MNHEY and CDR2 SMNVEV (reference sequence). The DNA of the CDR3 is TGTGCCAGCAGTTTAGCCTACAGTAGCAATCAGCCCCAGCATTTT. Its translation is CASSLAYSSNQPQHF.

This clonotype was seen more than once but under ten times. This rearrangement joins TRBV7-9 to TRBJ2-2; D might be TRBD2 (6 bases). CDR1 is SEHNR and CDR2 is FQNEAQ in the germline V gene (reference sequence). The V gene lost 2 bases and the J gene lost 1 base, with 14 bases spanning the gap. The CDR3 sequence is 17 residues long. CDR3 nucleotides: TGTGCCAGCAGCTTACCAAACGGGGGAAGGAACACCGGGGAGCTGTTTTTT. The encoded protein is CASSLPNGGRNTGELFF. Drawing the rest from reference TRBV7-9 and TRBJ2-2, the complete variable domain is DTGVSQNPRHKITKRGQNVTFRCDPISEHNRLYWYRQTLGQGPEFLTYFQNEAQLEKSRLLSDRFSAERPKGSFSTLEIQRTEQGDSAMYLCASSLPNGGRNTGELFFGEGSRLTVL.

This clonotype was recorded a few times. This chain connects TRBV5-1 to TRBJ2-3, with D perhaps TRBD1 or TRBD2 (5 bases each). This CDR3 comprises 16 residues. CDR1 and CDR2 (germline): SGHRS, YFSETQ. Trimming took off 0 bases at V and 2 bases at J, with 13 bases between the two ends. CDR3 sequence (DNA): TGCGCCAGCAGCTTGGTTGGGGGTCCGAACACAGATACGCAGTATTTT. Translation: CASSLVGGPNTDTQYF.

As concerns this clonotype: One end of the junction fails to match germline, which may point to a read error. The gene calls are TRBV20-1 and TRBJ2-1; 10 bases fit TRBD2. From germline, CDR1 is DFQATT and CDR2 SNEGSKA (reference sequence). The length of the CDR3 is 16 residues. The CDR3 sequence: CCASYAGTSVVHEQFF. The CDR3 DNA sequence: TGCTGTGCTTCATACGCCGGGACTAGCGTAGTCCATGAGCAGTTCTTC.

This clonotype was counted many times. The chain carries TRBV6-2 or TRBV6-3 and TRBJ2-6; D gene ambiguous. Per the germline V gene, CDR1 is MNHEY and CDR2 is SVGEGT. Deletions cut 11 bases from V and 0 bases from J, with 11 bases between. CDR3 length equals 14 residues. The CDR3 DNA sequence: TGTGCCGTAACGACGGGCTCTGGGGCCAACGTCCTGACTTTC. Amino acid sequence: CAVTTGSGANVLTF.

The rearrangement links TRBV12-3 or TRBV12-4 to TRBJ2-1, with D hard to call. This CDR3 contains 15 residues. The ends were cut back, 5 bases at V and 5 bases at J, with 16 bases in the middle. The CDR3 nucleotides read TGTGCCAGCAGTCAACGACGAGAAGTAAACAATGAGCAGTTCTTC. Its translation is CASSQRREVNNEQFF.

The chain uses TRBV5-1 and TRBJ2-3; D possibly corresponds to TRBD2 (6 bases). The CDR3 has 16 amino acids. The V and J ends lost 3 bases and 0 bases respectively, with 14 bases between them. Per germline, CDR1 SGHRS and CDR2 YFSETQ. The CDR3 sequence: CASSYGAGPSTDTQYF. The CDR3 DNA reads TGCGCCAGCAGCTATGGTGCGGGACCAAGCACAGATACGCAGTATTTT.

This clonotype has only a few counts. V usage is TRBV6-1 and J usage is TRBJ1-1; D possibly corresponds to TRBD1 (6 bases). Trimming shortened V by 2 bases and J by 1 base, and 14 bases separated the two germline ends. The CDR3 is 16 residues long. The germline V gene has CDR1 MNHNS and CDR2 SASEGT. The CDR3 loop is CASSEYKRGQNTEAFF. Written as DNA, the CDR3 is TGTGCCAGCAGTGAATATAAGCGGGGGCAGAACACTGAAGCTTTCTTT.

This clonotype was seen ten or more times. The gene calls are TRBV20-1 and TRBJ2-5; D unclear. CDR3 length: 11 residues. The germline gives CDR1 DFQATT, CDR2 SNEGSKA (reference sequence). V dropped 0 bases and J dropped 9 bases, with 8 bases sitting between them. The CDR3: CSARDLIPQYF. The CDR3, as DNA: TGCAGTGCTAGAGATCTCATTCCCCAGTACTTC.

This clonotype turned up a few times. The chain recombines TRBV27 with TRBJ2-1, with 7 positions matching TRBD2. The CDR3 length is 15 residues. Trimming at V came to 2 bases and at J to 4 bases, leaving 5 bases not matched to a gene. The V gene's germline CDR1 is MNHEY and CDR2 SMNVEV (reference sequence). Here the CDR3 DNA reads TGTGCCAGCAGTTTAGTAGCGGGTCTTTACAATGAGCAGTTCTTC. Encoded protein: CASSLVAGLYNEQFF.

This clonotype was seen a handful of times. The chain carries TRBV4-2 and TRBJ1-4; a possible D gene is TRBD1 (5 bases). This CDR3 has 15 residues. The ends were cut back, 1 base at V and 7 bases at J, with 13 bases in the middle. Germline CDR1 is LGHNA and CDR2 is YNFKEQ. The CDR3 sequence is CASSQAGTGGEKLFF. CDR3 in DNA: TGTGCCAGCAGCCAAGCCGGGACTGGGGGTGAAAAACTGTTTTTT.

V and J are TRBV30 and TRBJ2-7; perhaps TRBD2 as D (6 bases). Trimming cost V 0 bases and J 2 bases, with 11 bases left between them. CDR3 length: 14 amino acids. Germline lookup yields CDR1 GTSNPN and CDR2 SVGIG (reference sequence). DNA of the CDR3: TGTGCCTGGAGTGTGGAGGGGAAGACCTACGAGCAGTACTTC. It yields the protein CAWSVEGKTYEQYF.

The CDR3 protein is CASSQDRGTSGSLTANVLTF. The CDR3 nucleotides read TGCGCCAGCAGCCAAGATCGGGGGACTAGCGGGAGTTTGACTGCCAACGTCCTGACTTTC. The chain employs TRBV4-3 and TRBJ2-6; 14 nucleotides match TRBD2. The CDR3 is made up of 20 amino acids. After removal of 0 bases from V and 7 bases from J, the junction contained 11 bases not matched to a gene. Germline loops: CDR1 LGHNA, CDR2 YSLEER.

The chain couples TRBV6-1 to TRBJ1-6; D unclear. The ends were cut back, 5 bases at V and 9 bases at J, with 20 bases in the middle. The CDR3 has 16 amino acids. Germline CDR1 reads MNHNS; CDR2 reads SASEGT. This CDR3 is CASSPDLAWTVSPLHF. The CDR3 DNA reads as TGTGCCAGCAGTCCAGACCTCGCCTGGACGGTTTCACCCCTCCACTTT.

The V and J genes are TRBV7-6 and TRBJ2-7, with TRBD2 identical over 7 bases. Trimming cost V 4 bases and J 0 bases; bases outside gene matches: 6. CDR3 length equals 15 residues. From germline, CDR1 is SGHVS and CDR2 FNYEAQ. The CDR3 DNA is TGTGCCAGCAGCTCCACTAGCGCAAGCTCCTACGAGCAGTACTTC. It yields the protein CASSSTSASSYEQYF.

This clonotype turned up a few times. The rearrangement uses TRBV4-3 and TRBJ2-1, with D possibly matching TRBD1 (6 bases). The V gene's germline CDR1 is LGHNA and CDR2 YSLEER. The CDR3 has 13 amino acids. V gave up 3 bases and J gave up 4 bases, with 7 bases separating them. CDR3 loop: CASSQGQYNEQFF. The CDR3, as DNA: TGCGCCAGCAGCCAGGGACAATACAATGAGCAGTTCTTC.

This clonotype was detected many times. The rearrangement links TRBV12-3 or TRBV12-4 to TRBJ2-3; D remains ambiguous. The CDR3 has 12 amino acids. Trimming left V 6 bases short and J 3 bases short, with 7 bases between. The CDR3 loop is CASSFGTDTQYF. In DNA, the CDR3 is TGTGCCAGCAGCTTCGGGACAGATACGCAGTATTTT.

The rearrangement joins TRBV5-1 to TRBJ2-5; 10 nucleotides agree with TRBD2. The CDR3 loop spans 15 amino acids. In germline, CDR1 is SGHRS, CDR2 YFSETQ. Trimming removed 4 bases from V and 5 bases from J; junction bases left unmatched: 8. The CDR3 coding sequence is TGCGCCAGCAGCGTCGGGACTAGCGAGAGGGAGACCCAGTACTTC. Encoded protein: CASSVGTSERETQYF.